This TCR beta chain was recovered during a study of technical replicates of blood from several donors. Here immunoSEQ multiplex PCR was the method, and the copy in TCRdb shows in-frame clones only, minus some. The sample lists roughly 50,000 clones; around 95% were seen once. Germline V lookup: CDR1 SGHDT, CDR2 YYEEEE. The ends lost 0 bases at V and 4 bases at J; junction bases unmatched: 3. The CDR3 contains 15 residues. Sequenced sample: PBMCs. The chain joins TRBV5-6 to TRBJ2-7; 11 bases are shared with TRBD1. This TCR came from a human donor in good health. Some clones in this sample may be carry-over from other donors' samples. CDR3 sequence reads: CASSLEGTGGYEQYF. CDR3 in DNA: TGTGCCAGCAGCTTGGAAGGGACAGGGGGTTACGAGCAGTACTTC.